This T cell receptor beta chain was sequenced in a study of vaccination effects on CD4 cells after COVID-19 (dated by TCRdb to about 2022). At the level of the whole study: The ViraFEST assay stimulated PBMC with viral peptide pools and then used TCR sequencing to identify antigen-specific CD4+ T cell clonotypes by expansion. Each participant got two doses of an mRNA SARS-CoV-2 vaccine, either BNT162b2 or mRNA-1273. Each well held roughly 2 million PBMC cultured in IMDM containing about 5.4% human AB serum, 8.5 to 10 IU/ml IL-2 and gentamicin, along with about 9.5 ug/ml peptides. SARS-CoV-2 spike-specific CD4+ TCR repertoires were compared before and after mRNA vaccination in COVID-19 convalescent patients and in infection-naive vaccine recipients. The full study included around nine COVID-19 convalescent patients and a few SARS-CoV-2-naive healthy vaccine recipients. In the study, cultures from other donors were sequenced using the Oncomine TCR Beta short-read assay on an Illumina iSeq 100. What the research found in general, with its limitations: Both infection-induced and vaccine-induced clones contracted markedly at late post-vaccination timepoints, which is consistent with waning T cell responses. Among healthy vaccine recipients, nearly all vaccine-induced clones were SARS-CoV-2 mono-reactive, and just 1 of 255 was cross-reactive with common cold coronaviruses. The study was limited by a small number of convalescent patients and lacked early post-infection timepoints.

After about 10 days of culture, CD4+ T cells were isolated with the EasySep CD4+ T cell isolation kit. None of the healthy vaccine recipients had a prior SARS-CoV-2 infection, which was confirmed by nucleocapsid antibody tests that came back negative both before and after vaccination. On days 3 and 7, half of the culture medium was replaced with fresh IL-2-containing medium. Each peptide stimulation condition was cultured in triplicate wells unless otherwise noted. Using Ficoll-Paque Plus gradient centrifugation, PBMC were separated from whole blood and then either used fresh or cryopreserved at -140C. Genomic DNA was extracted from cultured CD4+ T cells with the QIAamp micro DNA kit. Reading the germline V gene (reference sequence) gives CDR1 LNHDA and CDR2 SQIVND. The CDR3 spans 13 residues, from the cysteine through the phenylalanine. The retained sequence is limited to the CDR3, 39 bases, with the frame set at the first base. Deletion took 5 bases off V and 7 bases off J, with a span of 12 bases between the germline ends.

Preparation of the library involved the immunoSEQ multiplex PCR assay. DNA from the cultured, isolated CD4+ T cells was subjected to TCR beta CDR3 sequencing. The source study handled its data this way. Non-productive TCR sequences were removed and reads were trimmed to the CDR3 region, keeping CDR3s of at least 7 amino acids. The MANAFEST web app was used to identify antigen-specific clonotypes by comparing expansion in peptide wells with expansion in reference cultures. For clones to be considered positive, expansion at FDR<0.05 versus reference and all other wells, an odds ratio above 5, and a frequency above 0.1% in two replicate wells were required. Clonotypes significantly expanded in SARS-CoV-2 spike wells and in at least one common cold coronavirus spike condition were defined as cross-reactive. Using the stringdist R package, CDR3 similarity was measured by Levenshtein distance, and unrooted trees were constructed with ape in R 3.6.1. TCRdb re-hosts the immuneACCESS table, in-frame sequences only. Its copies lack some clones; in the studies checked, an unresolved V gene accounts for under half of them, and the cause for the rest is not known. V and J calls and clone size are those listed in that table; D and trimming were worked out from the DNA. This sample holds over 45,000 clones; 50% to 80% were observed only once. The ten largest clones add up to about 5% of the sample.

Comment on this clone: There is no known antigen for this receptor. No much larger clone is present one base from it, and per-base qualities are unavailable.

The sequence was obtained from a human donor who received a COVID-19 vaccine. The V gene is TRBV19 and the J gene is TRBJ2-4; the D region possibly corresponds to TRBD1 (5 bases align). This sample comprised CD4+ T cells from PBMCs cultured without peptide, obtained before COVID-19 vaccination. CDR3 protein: CASSSNQGNIQYF. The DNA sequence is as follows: TGTGCCAGTAGTTCGAACCAGGGTAACATTCAGTACTTC.